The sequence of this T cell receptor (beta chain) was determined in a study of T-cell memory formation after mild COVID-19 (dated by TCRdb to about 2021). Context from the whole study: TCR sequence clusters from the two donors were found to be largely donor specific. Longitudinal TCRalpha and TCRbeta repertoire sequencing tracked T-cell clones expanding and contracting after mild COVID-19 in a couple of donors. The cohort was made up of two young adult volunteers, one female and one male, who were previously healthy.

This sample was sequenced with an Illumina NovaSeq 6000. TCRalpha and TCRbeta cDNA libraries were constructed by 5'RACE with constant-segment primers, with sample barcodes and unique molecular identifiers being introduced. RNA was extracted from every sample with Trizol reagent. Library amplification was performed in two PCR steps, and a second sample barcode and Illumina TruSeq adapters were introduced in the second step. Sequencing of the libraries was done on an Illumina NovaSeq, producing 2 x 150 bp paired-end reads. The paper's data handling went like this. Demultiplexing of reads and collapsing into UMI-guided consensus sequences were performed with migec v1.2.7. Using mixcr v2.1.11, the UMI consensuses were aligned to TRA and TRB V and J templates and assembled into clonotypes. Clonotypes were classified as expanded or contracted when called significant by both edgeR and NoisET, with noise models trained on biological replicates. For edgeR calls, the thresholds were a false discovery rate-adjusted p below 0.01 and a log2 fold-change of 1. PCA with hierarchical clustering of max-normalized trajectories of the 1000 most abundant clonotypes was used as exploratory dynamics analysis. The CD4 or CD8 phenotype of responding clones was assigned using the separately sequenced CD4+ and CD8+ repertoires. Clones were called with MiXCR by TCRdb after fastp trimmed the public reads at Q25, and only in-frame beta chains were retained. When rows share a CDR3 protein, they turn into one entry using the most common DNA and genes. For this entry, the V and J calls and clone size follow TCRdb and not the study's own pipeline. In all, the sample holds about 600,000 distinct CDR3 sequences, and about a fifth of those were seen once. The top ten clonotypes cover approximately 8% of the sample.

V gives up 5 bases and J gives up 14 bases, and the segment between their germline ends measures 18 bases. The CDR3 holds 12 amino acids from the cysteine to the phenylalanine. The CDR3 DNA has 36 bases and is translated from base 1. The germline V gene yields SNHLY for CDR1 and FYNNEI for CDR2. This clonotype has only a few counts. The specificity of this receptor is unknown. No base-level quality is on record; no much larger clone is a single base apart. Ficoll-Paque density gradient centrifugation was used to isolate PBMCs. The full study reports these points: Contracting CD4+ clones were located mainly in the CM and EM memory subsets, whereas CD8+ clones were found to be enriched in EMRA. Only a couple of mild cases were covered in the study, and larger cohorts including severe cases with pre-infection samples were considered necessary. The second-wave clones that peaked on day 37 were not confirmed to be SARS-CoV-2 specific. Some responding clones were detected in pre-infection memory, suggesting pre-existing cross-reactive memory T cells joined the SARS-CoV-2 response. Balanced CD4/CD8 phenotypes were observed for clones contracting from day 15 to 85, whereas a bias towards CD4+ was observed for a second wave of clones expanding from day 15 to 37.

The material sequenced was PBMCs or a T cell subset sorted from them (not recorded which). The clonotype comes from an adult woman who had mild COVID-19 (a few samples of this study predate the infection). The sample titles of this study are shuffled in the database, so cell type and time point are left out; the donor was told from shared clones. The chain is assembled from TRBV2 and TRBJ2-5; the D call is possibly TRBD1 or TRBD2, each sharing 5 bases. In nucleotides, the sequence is TGTGCCAGCAGTACGGGGCCAGGCCCCTCTTACTTC. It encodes CASSTGPGPSYF.